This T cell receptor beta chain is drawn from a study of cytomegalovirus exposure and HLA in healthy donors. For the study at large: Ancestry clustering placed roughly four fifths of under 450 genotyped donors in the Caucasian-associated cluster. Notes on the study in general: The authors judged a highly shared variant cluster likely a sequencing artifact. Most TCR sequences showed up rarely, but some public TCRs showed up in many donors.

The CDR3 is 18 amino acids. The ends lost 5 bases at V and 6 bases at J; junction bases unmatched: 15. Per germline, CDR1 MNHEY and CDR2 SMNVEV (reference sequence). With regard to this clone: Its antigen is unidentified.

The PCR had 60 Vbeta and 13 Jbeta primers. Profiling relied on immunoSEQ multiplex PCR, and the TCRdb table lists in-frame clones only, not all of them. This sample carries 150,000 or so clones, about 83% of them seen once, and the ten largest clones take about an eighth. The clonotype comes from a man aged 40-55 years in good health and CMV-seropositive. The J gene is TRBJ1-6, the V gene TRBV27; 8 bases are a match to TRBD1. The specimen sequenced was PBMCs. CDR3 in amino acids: CASSTIYPDRGFNSPLHF. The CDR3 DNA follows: TGTGCCAGCAGTACCATTTACCCCGACAGGGGTTTTAATTCACCCCTCCACTTT.